This TCR beta chain derives from a study of metastatic and nonmetastatic thyroid tumors. Notes on this clone: The antigen is not known.

Germline CDR1 MNHEY, CDR2 SMNVEV (reference sequence). This CDR3 is 14 amino acids long. Trimming removed 11 bases from V and 1 base from J, with 18 bases in between. Until they underwent thyroid surgery, no patient had received any treatment. TCRdb reprocessed the PCR reads using MiXCR. The top ten clones hold more than 8% of a sample with roughly 20,000 clones, 30% to 40% of them seen once. Study-level points and caveats: As reported, TCR beta diversity in blood and tumor was significantly higher in malignant thyroid tumors than in benign nodules.

Input material: tumor tissue. This TCR was recovered from a male donor with papillary thyroid cancer or a benign thyroid nodule (not recorded which). Some clones in this sample may be carry-over from other donors' samples. The gene calls are TRBV27 and TRBJ2-7; perhaps TRBD2 as D (6 bases). The CDR3 reads CASLAEKNSYEQYF. The DNA for the CDR3 is TGTGCCTCGTTAGCGGAGAAAAATTCCTACGAGCAGTACTTC.